This T cell receptor beta chain was sequenced in a study of human T cells and chemical hapten exposure. Study background: Patients had diphenylcyclopropenone applied to the scalp weekly throughout the roughly 25-week study.

CDR3 size: 16 residues. Germline V gene lookup returns CDR1 SGHVS and CDR2 FQNEAQ. V lost 5 bases to trimming and J lost 0 bases; unmatched junction nucleotides: 9. Time point meaning: patch test 3, about 24 weeks after DPC sensitization. The treatment here: therapeutic diphenylcyclopropenone sensitization with weekly scalp DPC. From the RACE reads, TCRdb called clonotypes with MiXCR, one entry per CDR3 protein. Altogether roughly 150,000 distinct CDR3 sequences are present, roughly 26% being singletons, with the ten largest covering 2% to 2.5%. Study-wide results and caveats: Counts of TCRs above 1 in 1000 frequency stayed unchanged with DPC sensitization.

In regard to this clonotype: The target antigen is unknown.

This chain connects TRBV7-8 to TRBJ1-1; 7 bases fit TRBD1. The material sequenced was whole blood, taken in connection with sensitization to the hapten diphenylcyclopropenone (DPC). This sequence was found in a woman under 30 with alopecia areata. Some clones in this sample may be carry-over from other donors' samples. In nucleotides, the CDR3 is TGTGCCAGCAGCATCCGGGACAGAGGGGTGAACACTGAAGCTTTCTTT. It codes for CASSIRDRGVNTEAFF.